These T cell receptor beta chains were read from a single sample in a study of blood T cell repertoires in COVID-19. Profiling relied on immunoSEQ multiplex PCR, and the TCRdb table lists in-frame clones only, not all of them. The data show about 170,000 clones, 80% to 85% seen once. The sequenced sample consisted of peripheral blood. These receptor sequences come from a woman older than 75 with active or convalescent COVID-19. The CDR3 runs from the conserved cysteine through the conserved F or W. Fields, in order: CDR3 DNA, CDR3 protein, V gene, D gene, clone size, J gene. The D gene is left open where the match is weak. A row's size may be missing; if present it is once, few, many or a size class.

DNA: TGTGCCAGCAGTGGGACAGGGGGCGGGTACACTGAAGCTTTCTTT
CDR3: CASSGTGGGYTEAFF
V: TRBV2
D: TRBD1
size: .
J: TRBJ1-1

DNA: TGTGCCAGCAGCCGACAGGGTGATGGAAACACCATATATTTT
CDR3: CASSRQGDGNTIYF
V: TRBV28
D: TRBD1
size: many
J: TRBJ1-3

DNA: TGTGCCAGCAGTGTGGGACAGGGAAGCACTGAAGCTTTCTTT
CDR3: CASSVGQGSTEAFF
V: TRBV27
D: TRBD1
size: .
J: TRBJ1-1

DNA: TGTGCCAGCTCACCTGGACAGGGACGGTCGATTGAGGGCTACACCTTC
CDR3: CASSPGQGRSIEGYTF
V: TRBV18
D: TRBD1
size: .
J: TRBJ1-2

DNA: TGTGCCAGCGGGACTAGCGGGGAATCTGCAGATACGCAGTATTTT
CDR3: CASGTSGESADTQYF
V: TRBV2
D: TRBD2
size: .
J: TRBJ2-3

DNA: TGTGCCAGCTCACTAGAGACAGGGGTTCCCTACGAGCAGTACTTC
CDR3: CASSLETGVPYEQYF
V: TRBV18
D: TRBD1
size: .
J: TRBJ2-7

DNA: TGCGCCAGCAGCCAATCTCGGGGCTCCTACGAGCAGTACTTC
CDR3: CASSQSRGSYEQYF
V: TRBV4-3
D: .
size: .
J: TRBJ2-7

DNA: TGTGCCAGCAGCTTAGGGGGGACAGGGGGCGTCTATGGCTACACCTTC
CDR3: CASSLGGTGGVYGYTF
V: TRBV7-2
D: TRBD1
size: .
J: TRBJ1-2

DNA: TGTGCCAGCAGCCTGCTGGGTGGGGGCGGTTCACCCCTCCACTTT
CDR3: CASSLLGGGGSPLHF
V: TRBV6-2/TRBV6-3
D: .
size: .
J: TRBJ1-6

DNA: TGTGCCAGCAGCCCCCATAAGCCGCGGTCAGATACGCAGTATTTT
CDR3: CASSPHKPRSDTQYF
V: TRBV9
D: .
size: .
J: TRBJ2-3

DNA: TGTGCCAGCAGCAAATGCGGCCTGCGGCACGAGCAGTACTTC
CDR3: CASSKCGLRHEQYF
V: TRBV21-1
D: .
size: .
J: TRBJ2-7

DNA: TGTGCCAGCAGCACGCGGGACTCTAGCTCCTATAATTCACCCCTCCACTTT
CDR3: CASSTRDSSSYNSPLHF
V: TRBV5-5
D: .
size: .
J: TRBJ1-6

DNA: TGTGCCAGCAGCTGGGGCGGGGCAGCGAACTTCAACTATGGCTACACCTTC
CDR3: CASSWGGAANFNYGYTF
V: TRBV5-6
D: .
size: .
J: TRBJ1-2

DNA: TGTGCCAGCAGCTCTGTCAGCACAGATACGCAGTATTTT
CDR3: CASSSVSTDTQYF
V: TRBV7-3
D: .
size: .
J: TRBJ2-3

DNA: TGTGCCAGTAGTCCAGGCCCTAATGAAAAACTGTTTTTT
CDR3: CASSPGPNEKLFF
V: TRBV19
D: .
size: .
J: TRBJ1-4

DNA: TGTGCCAGCCTACCGGGACACTTCTCTGGGGCCAACGTCCTGACTTTC
CDR3: CASLPGHFSGANVLTF
V: TRBV19
D: .
size: .
J: TRBJ2-6

DNA: TGCGCCAGCAGCTTGGATGGGACTAGCCCTCTGTACTTC
CDR3: CASSLDGTSPLYF
V: TRBV5-1
D: TRBD2
size: .
J: TRBJ2-5

DNA: TGTGCCAGCTCATGGGAGACAGGTATGATAACTGAAGCTTTCTTT
CDR3: CASSWETGMITEAFF
V: TRBV18
D: .
size: .
J: TRBJ1-1

DNA: TGTGCCAGCAGGGAAACAGTTTCCCAAGAGACCCAGTACTTC
CDR3: CASRETVSQETQYF
V: TRBV2
D: .
size: .
J: TRBJ2-5

DNA: TGTGCCAGCAGTTTAGGTTTCAGTGACAATCAGCCCCAGCATTTT
CDR3: CASSLGFSDNQPQHF
V: TRBV27
D: .
size: .
J: TRBJ1-5

DNA: TGTGCCAGCAGTTACGGAGGGGCAACTAACTATGGCTACACCTTC
CDR3: CASSYGGATNYGYTF
V: TRBV6-5
D: .
size: .
J: TRBJ1-2

DNA: TGTGCCAGCAGTTACTCTGGCCCAGGGCCTGGAAACACCATATATTTT
CDR3: CASSYSGPGPGNTIYF
V: TRBV6-5
D: .
size: .
J: TRBJ1-3

DNA: TGCGCCAGCAGCCAAAACAGGGGGGGGGAGACCCAGTACTTC
CDR3: CASSQNRGGETQYF
V: TRBV4-3
D: .
size: .
J: TRBJ2-5

DNA: TGTGCCAGCAGCCGCGGACAGGCTAACTATGGCTACACCTTC
CDR3: CASSRGQANYGYTF
V: TRBV6-2/TRBV6-3
D: TRBD1
size: .
J: TRBJ1-2

DNA: TGCGCCAGCAGCCAAGGGTTCCTGCAGGGGGTCTATAGCAATCAGCCCCAGCATTTT
CDR3: CASSQGFLQGVYSNQPQHF
V: TRBV4-3
D: TRBD1
size: .
J: TRBJ1-5

DNA: TGTGCCAGCAGTTACTCATCCGGGAATGAAAAACTGTTTTTT
CDR3: CASSYSSGNEKLFF
V: TRBV6-2/TRBV6-3
D: .
size: .
J: TRBJ1-4

DNA: TGTGCCAGCAGTTCTTACGGGGAGCTGTTTTTT
CDR3: CASSSYGELFF
V: TRBV5-6
D: .
size: .
J: TRBJ2-2

DNA: TGTGCCAGCAGCTCGACAGGTCTCGCGGGCTACACCTTC
CDR3: CASSSTGLAGYTF
V: TRBV11-3
D: .
size: .
J: TRBJ1-2

DNA: TGTGCCAGCAGCCGGGGGGCCAGCTATAGCAATCAGCCCCAGCATTTT
CDR3: CASSRGASYSNQPQHF
V: TRBV5-8
D: .
size: .
J: TRBJ1-5

DNA: TGCGCCAGCGGCGGCGGGACGGCGAACACTGAAGCTTTCTTT
CDR3: CASGGGTANTEAFF
V: TRBV5-1
D: .
size: .
J: TRBJ1-1

DNA: TGTGCCATCAGTGAACAACAGGGATCTGGGGCCAACGTCCTGACTTTC
CDR3: CAISEQQGSGANVLTF
V: TRBV10-3
D: .
size: .
J: TRBJ2-6

DNA: TGTGCCAGCAGTCCTATGGACAAGGGGGTCTACGAGCAGTACTTC
CDR3: CASSPMDKGVYEQYF
V: TRBV27
D: .
size: .
J: TRBJ2-7

DNA: TGTGCCAGCAGCCCCTGGACAGGTGTGGGCGTTGAGCAGTTCTTC
CDR3: CASSPWTGVGVEQFF
V: TRBV11-2
D: TRBD1
size: .
J: TRBJ2-1

DNA: TGTGCCAGCAGCCTGGGGACAGGGCCGAACACTGAAGCTTTCTTT
CDR3: CASSLGTGPNTEAFF
V: TRBV4-2
D: TRBD1
size: .
J: TRBJ1-1

DNA: TGTGCCAGCAGCTTAGATCACGGTTATGGCTACACCTTC
CDR3: CASSLDHGYGYTF
V: TRBV5-8
D: .
size: .
J: TRBJ1-2

DNA: TGTGCCAGCAGCTTAGATTTGCGTTGGGGGGGGGCAGATACGCAGTATTTT
CDR3: CASSLDLRWGGADTQYF
V: TRBV7-6
D: TRBD2
size: .
J: TRBJ2-3

DNA: TGCGCCAGCAGCCAAGATTCGGGGGGCATAGCCGGGGAGCTGTTTTTT
CDR3: CASSQDSGGIAGELFF
V: TRBV4-3
D: .
size: .
J: TRBJ2-2

DNA: TGTGCCAGCAGCTTGACAGGGGGGACTTCACCCCTCCACTTT
CDR3: CASSLTGGTSPLHF
V: TRBV11-2
D: TRBD1
size: .
J: TRBJ1-6

DNA: TGTGCCAGCAGCTTAGACCGGGGGCAGTACTTC
CDR3: CASSLDRGQYF
V: TRBV7-9
D: .
size: many
J: TRBJ2-7

DNA: TGTGCCAGCAGCTTCACTAGGACTTTTTCCTATGGCTACACCTTC
CDR3: CASSFTRTFSYGYTF
V: TRBV5-4
D: .
size: .
J: TRBJ1-2

DNA: TGTGCCAGCAGCTCTAGGGGACAGGGAAGGGAGACCCAGTACTTC
CDR3: CASSSRGQGRETQYF
V: TRBV13
D: TRBD1
size: .
J: TRBJ2-5

DNA: TGTGCCAGAAGCTTGAACAGGGAGTCCTACGAGCAGTACTTC
CDR3: CARSLNRESYEQYF
V: TRBV5-3
D: .
size: .
J: TRBJ2-7

DNA: TGTGCCAGCAGCCATAGACAGGGGGATGGCTACACCTTC
CDR3: CASSHRQGDGYTF
V: TRBV11-2
D: TRBD1
size: once
J: TRBJ1-2

DNA: TGTGCCAGCAGCGTAACAGGGACGGATTATGGCTACACCTTC
CDR3: CASSVTGTDYGYTF
V: TRBV9
D: .
size: .
J: TRBJ1-2

DNA: TGCGCCAGCAAGGAGGGAACCTATAATTCACCCCTCCACTTT
CDR3: CASKEGTYNSPLHF
V: TRBV10-1
D: .
size: .
J: TRBJ1-6

DNA: TGTGCCAGCAGCTCGCGGACAGGGAACTATGGCTACACCTTC
CDR3: CASSSRTGNYGYTF
V: TRBV7-2
D: TRBD1
size: .
J: TRBJ1-2

DNA: TGCGCCAGCAGCCAAGATCACGAGGGTTACGAGCAGTACTTC
CDR3: CASSQDHEGYEQYF
V: TRBV4-3
D: .
size: once
J: TRBJ2-7